These T cell receptor beta chains were read from a single sample in a study of CD8 T cells in Susac syndrome. TCRdb reanalysed the immunoSEQ multiplex PCR reads using MiXCR and keeps one entry per CDR3 protein. The sample includes about 130,000 distinct CDR3 sequences, more than 85% of them seen just once. Material: CD8+ T cells from PBMCs. The receptors come from a human donor with multiple sclerosis. Both conserved end residues are part of each CDR3. Fields, in order: clone size, D gene, V gene, J gene, CDR3 length, CDR3 DNA, CDR3 protein. The D gene is left open where the match is weak. Rows give clone size only sometimes, using once, few, many, or a class for an expanded clone.

abundance: once
d_gene: TRBD1
v_gene: TRBV12-5
j_gene: TRBJ1-1
len: 12
CDR3nt: TGTGCTAGTGGTTACCAAACAGGGGAGGCTTTCTTT
CDR3aa: CASGYQTGEAFF

abundance: NA
d_gene: TRBD2
v_gene: TRBV13
j_gene: TRBJ2-7
len: 17
CDR3nt: TGTGCCAGCAGCTTAGGCCTCGGCGGGGGGGGCTCCTACGAGCAGTACTTC
CDR3aa: CASSLGLGGGGSYEQYF

abundance: NA
d_gene: NA
v_gene: TRBV7-9
j_gene: TRBJ1-5
len: 12
CDR3nt: TGTGCCAGCAGCTTAGATGGGCAGCCCCAGCATTTT
CDR3aa: CASSLDGQPQHF

abundance: NA
d_gene: TRBD1
v_gene: TRBV7-2
j_gene: TRBJ1-2
len: 17
CDR3nt: TGTGCCAGCAGCTTAGGAGTGACAGGGGGCGCTTACTATGGCTACACCTTC
CDR3aa: CASSLGVTGGAYYGYTF

abundance: NA
d_gene: TRBD1
v_gene: TRBV20-1
j_gene: TRBJ1-3
len: 13
CDR3nt: TGCAGTGCACTACAGGGGGCTGGAAACACCATATATTTT
CDR3aa: CSALQGAGNTIYF

abundance: NA
d_gene: NA
v_gene: TRBV11-2
j_gene: TRBJ1-4
len: 15
CDR3nt: TGTGCCAGCAGCTTAGAGCAGGGGCCGAATGAAAAACTGTTTTTT
CDR3aa: CASSLEQGPNEKLFF

abundance: few
d_gene: NA
v_gene: TRBV9
j_gene: TRBJ2-5
len: 16
CDR3nt: TGTGCCAGCAGCGAGGGGGGACGGGACGGAAGGGAGACCCAGTACTTC
CDR3aa: CASSEGGRDGRETQYF

abundance: NA
d_gene: NA
v_gene: TRBV4-1
j_gene: TRBJ2-7
len: 15
CDR3nt: TGCGCCAGCAGCCAGACGGGGGACGGCGGATACGAGCAGTACTTC
CDR3aa: CASSQTGDGGYEQYF

abundance: NA
d_gene: NA
v_gene: TRBV7-9
j_gene: TRBJ1-1
len: 13
CDR3nt: TGTGCCAGCAGCCCCCACGGTAACACTGAAGCTTTCTTT
CDR3aa: CASSPHGNTEAFF

abundance: NA
d_gene: NA
v_gene: TRBV7-9
j_gene: TRBJ2-7
len: 13
CDR3nt: TGTGCCAGCAGCTTCGCCAGGGCCTACGAGCAGTACTTC
CDR3aa: CASSFARAYEQYF

abundance: NA
d_gene: NA
v_gene: TRBV7-9
j_gene: TRBJ2-7
len: 16
CDR3nt: TGTGCCAGCAGCTTCGACATCAGGGGGGGCGTCTACGAGCAGTACTTC
CDR3aa: CASSFDIRGGVYEQYF

abundance: NA
d_gene: TRBD2
v_gene: TRBV9
j_gene: TRBJ2-3
len: 18
CDR3nt: TGTGCCAGCAGCGCGCCGCGAAGGACTAGCCCTTTCGGAAATACGCAGTATTTT
CDR3aa: CASSAPRRTSPFGNTQYF

abundance: NA
d_gene: NA
v_gene: TRBV29-1
j_gene: TRBJ1-1
len: 10
CDR3nt: TGCAGCGTTGCGGACACTGAAGCTTTCTTT
CDR3aa: CSVADTEAFF

abundance: NA
d_gene: NA
v_gene: TRBV19
j_gene: TRBJ2-1
len: 16
CDR3nt: TGTGCCAGTAGTATTTCGGCGGGGAGCTCCTACAATGAGCAGTTCTTC
CDR3aa: CASSISAGSSYNEQFF

abundance: NA
d_gene: NA
v_gene: TRBV13
j_gene: TRBJ2-5
len: 14
CDR3nt: TGTGCCAGCAGCTTTACAACCGTCCAAGAGACCCAGTACTTC
CDR3aa: CASSFTTVQETQYF

abundance: NA
d_gene: NA
v_gene: TRBV7-9
j_gene: TRBJ2-1
len: 13
CDR3nt: TGTGCCAGCAGCCCCCTTACTGGCGATGAGCAGTTCTTC
CDR3aa: CASSPLTGDEQFF

abundance: NA
d_gene: NA
v_gene: TRBV6-1
j_gene: TRBJ2-5
len: 13
CDR3nt: TGTGCCAGCAGCCTTTTTAGATCCGAGACCCAGTACTTC
CDR3aa: CASSLFRSETQYF

abundance: NA
d_gene: NA
v_gene: TRBV30
j_gene: TRBJ1-1
len: 12
CDR3nt: TGTGCCTGGATATTAGGATTCACTGAAGTTTTCTTT
CDR3aa: CAWILGFTEVFF

abundance: NA
d_gene: NA
v_gene: TRBV13
j_gene: TRBJ1-1
len: 13
CDR3nt: TGTGCCAGCAGCTCGGGCCCAAACTCTGAAGCTTTCTTT
CDR3aa: CASSSGPNSEAFF

abundance: NA
d_gene: NA
v_gene: TRBV20-1
j_gene: TRBJ1-5
len: 16
CDR3nt: TGCAGTGCTAGAGCTGGGGGCAGGGTGGGGGATCAGCCCCAGCATTTT
CDR3aa: CSARAGGRVGDQPQHF

abundance: NA
d_gene: NA
v_gene: TRBV14
j_gene: TRBJ2-2
len: 12
CDR3nt: TGTGCCAGCAGCCAAGATCGACGGGAGCTGTTTTTT
CDR3aa: CASSQDRRELFF

abundance: NA
d_gene: NA
v_gene: TRBV6-1
j_gene: TRBJ1-5
len: 15
CDR3nt: TGTGCCAGTGGGGCCGTCGCTTGGGACAATCAGCCCCAGCATTTT
CDR3aa: CASGAVAWDNQPQHF

abundance: NA
d_gene: NA
v_gene: TRBV7-6
j_gene: TRBJ2-7
len: 15
CDR3nt: TGTGCCAGCAGCTTGGGCCAGGGCCGCTTGGCCGAGCAGTACTTC
CDR3aa: CASSLGQGRLAEQYF

abundance: NA
d_gene: TRBD1
v_gene: TRBV30
j_gene: TRBJ1-2
len: 13
CDR3nt: TGTGCCTGGGGAAGGGACAGGGGGGAAGGCTACACCTTC
CDR3aa: CAWGRDRGEGYTF

abundance: NA
d_gene: TRBD1
v_gene: TRBV6-5
j_gene: TRBJ2-7
len: 12
CDR3nt: TGTGCCAGCATGGGACAGTCCTACGAGCAGTACTTC
CDR3aa: CASMGQSYEQYF

abundance: NA
d_gene: NA
v_gene: TRBV28
j_gene: TRBJ2-5
len: 15
CDR3nt: TGTGCCAGCAGTTCTCGGGACGGAGACCAAGAGACCCAGTACTTC
CDR3aa: CASSSRDGDQETQYF

abundance: once
d_gene: TRBD1
v_gene: TRBV5-4
j_gene: TRBJ1-6
len: 14
CDR3nt: TGTGCCAGCAGCCAGGGACAGGGAGGTTCACCCCTCCACTTT
CDR3aa: CASSQGQGGSPLHF

abundance: NA
d_gene: TRBD2
v_gene: TRBV4-1
j_gene: TRBJ2-1
len: 14
CDR3nt: TGCGCCAGCAGCCCCAGGACTAGCTACAATGAGCAGTTCTTC
CDR3aa: CASSPRTSYNEQFF

abundance: NA
d_gene: NA
v_gene: TRBV6-4
j_gene: TRBJ2-3
len: 15
CDR3nt: TGTGCCAGCAGTGACAGGCCTGAGAGCACAGATACGCAGTATTTT
CDR3aa: CASSDRPESTDTQYF

abundance: once
d_gene: NA
v_gene: TRBV28
j_gene: TRBJ1-1
len: 10
CDR3nt: TGTGCCACCCGCCGGGGGCGGGCTTTCTTT
CDR3aa: CATRRGRAFF

abundance: NA
d_gene: NA
v_gene: TRBV20-1
j_gene: TRBJ2-4
len: 14
CDR3nt: TGCAGTGCTAGTGAGAAATTAGCCAAAAACATTCAGTACTTC
CDR3aa: CSASEKLAKNIQYF

abundance: NA
d_gene: NA
v_gene: TRBV4-1
j_gene: TRBJ2-1
len: 15
CDR3nt: TGCGCCACCCTGAGGGGCCCGAATACCTACAATGAGCAGTTCTTC
CDR3aa: CATLRGPNTYNEQFF

abundance: NA
d_gene: TRBD1
v_gene: TRBV24-1
j_gene: TRBJ2-1
len: 13
CDR3nt: TGTGCCACTGGGACAGGGATTTACAATGAGCAGTTCTTC
CDR3aa: CATGTGIYNEQFF

abundance: NA
d_gene: TRBD1
v_gene: TRBV19
j_gene: TRBJ2-1
len: 13
CDR3nt: TGTGCCAGTAGTATTTACAGGGGAGATGAGCAGTTCTTC
CDR3aa: CASSIYRGDEQFF

abundance: NA
d_gene: TRBD2
v_gene: TRBV28
j_gene: TRBJ2-5
len: 18
CDR3nt: TGTGCCAGCAGTCCGGGGCTAGCGGGGGGGCCGTATTTAGAGACCCAGTACTTC
CDR3aa: CASSPGLAGGPYLETQYF

abundance: once
d_gene: TRBD1
v_gene: TRBV7-6
j_gene: TRBJ2-5
len: 13
CDR3nt: TGTGCCAGCAGATCCGGACAGGGCCAGACCCAGTACTTC
CDR3aa: CASRSGQGQTQYF

abundance: NA
d_gene: NA
v_gene: TRBV7-6
j_gene: TRBJ2-3
len: 18
CDR3nt: TGTGCCAGCAGCTTCCTCAGGCCTTTCAAGACACACACAGATACGCAGTATTTT
CDR3aa: CASSFLRPFKTHTDTQYF

abundance: NA
d_gene: NA
v_gene: TRBV12-3/TRBV12-4
j_gene: TRBJ1-6
len: 16
CDR3nt: TGTGCCAGCAGCACACAGGGAGGATGGGACAATTCACCCCTCCACTTT
CDR3aa: CASSTQGGWDNSPLHF

abundance: NA
d_gene: NA
v_gene: TRBV12-3/TRBV12-4
j_gene: TRBJ2-3
len: 16
CDR3nt: TGTGCCAGCAGTTTAACAGGGCGCACTAACACAGATACGCAGTATTTT
CDR3aa: CASSLTGRTNTDTQYF

abundance: NA
d_gene: NA
v_gene: TRBV9
j_gene: TRBJ2-1
len: 17
CDR3nt: TGTGCCAGCAGCGTAGCGGCGACTCGGAGCTCCTACAATGAGCAGTTCTTC
CDR3aa: CASSVAATRSSYNEQFF

abundance: once
d_gene: NA
v_gene: TRBV12-5
j_gene: TRBJ2-1
len: 16
CDR3nt: TGTGCTAGTGGTTTTGGGTGGTCAGGGTTGTACAATGAGCAGTTCTTC
CDR3aa: CASGFGWSGLYNEQFF

abundance: NA
d_gene: NA
v_gene: TRBV2
j_gene: TRBJ2-3
len: 16
CDR3nt: TGTGCCAGCAACACCGGGACGCTTGCTAGCACAGATACGCAGTATTTT
CDR3aa: CASNTGTLASTDTQYF

abundance: NA
d_gene: NA
v_gene: TRBV4-1
j_gene: TRBJ1-1
len: 14
CDR3nt: TGCGCCAGCAGCCTCAACAGGGCCGGCACTGAAGCTTTCTTT
CDR3aa: CASSLNRAGTEAFF

abundance: NA
d_gene: TRBD2
v_gene: TRBV6-1
j_gene: TRBJ2-3
len: 20
CDR3nt: TGTGCCAGCATAGGGTGGGCTAGCGCGGTCGGGGGGTATAGGACAGATACGCAGTATTTT
CDR3aa: CASIGWASAVGGYRTDTQYF

abundance: NA
d_gene: NA
v_gene: TRBV19
j_gene: TRBJ2-1
len: 16
CDR3nt: TGTGCCAGTAGCCAAAAGCCCCCCCCGGGGTACAATGAGCAGTTCTTC
CDR3aa: CASSQKPPPGYNEQFF

abundance: NA
d_gene: TRBD2
v_gene: TRBV14
j_gene: TRBJ2-2
len: 15
CDR3nt: TGTGCCAGCAGCCAACGACTAGCCAACACCGGGGAGCTGTTTTTT
CDR3aa: CASSQRLANTGELFF

abundance: NA
d_gene: TRBD2
v_gene: TRBV29-1
j_gene: TRBJ2-1
len: 15
CDR3nt: TGCAGCGGGGACCCAAGCGGGGGGCCACACAATGAGCAGTTCTTC
CDR3aa: CSGDPSGGPHNEQFF

abundance: NA
d_gene: NA
v_gene: TRBV9
j_gene: TRBJ1-2
len: 15
CDR3nt: TGTGCCAGCAGCCTGGGGGTGGGGCAGAGTAACGGCTACACCTTC
CDR3aa: CASSLGVGQSNGYTF

abundance: once
d_gene: NA
v_gene: TRBV3-1
j_gene: TRBJ2-2
len: 14
CDR3nt: TGTGCCAGCAGCCCACCGGGGGCTCTCGGGGAGCTGTTTTTT
CDR3aa: CASSPPGALGELFF